The entry below describes one T cell receptor (beta chain). Its antigen target is currently unknown. A junction boundary mismatches the germline segment, possibly from a read error. The data were obtained in a study of cytomegalovirus exposure and HLA in healthy donors (dated by TCRdb to about 2017). Describing the broader study: According to an earlier analysis of 587 of the donors, some 170 million T cells yielded 95 million to 140 million unique TCR beta sequences and around 300 Gb of sequence data. An early release covering roughly 600 HLA-typed donors comprised approximately 300 gigabases of sequencing data and some 79 million unique TCR sequences. Of the approximately 400 genotyped donors, 80% to 90% were placed in the genetic ancestry cluster associated with self-reported Caucasian donors. The study was designed to test whether signatures of past pathogen exposure could be identified by cataloging public T cell receptors. The study used immunosequencing to profile the T cell repertoires of approximately 650 subjects and linked those repertoires to cytomegalovirus serostatus. Besides the first cohort of around 670 subjects, a separate validation cohort made up of about 120 different subjects was used. The study combined high-throughput TCR immunosequencing, statistical association of individual TCRs with disease status, and machine learning to predict cytomegalovirus infection status. A later analysis re-analyzed previously published TCR beta repertoires from 500 to 700 donors and added high-resolution HLA genotyping to study TCR occurrence patterns. Rather than using new phenotypic data, the later analysis identified candidate immune exposures from TCR beta sequences and from how often those sequences occurred across donors. An earlier analysis of about 620 of the donors applied high-throughput TCR beta sequencing to assess whether each TCR beta V gene segment acted as functional or pseudogenic. Donor age, sex, ethnicity and CMV serostatus were compiled alongside the repertoire data. A later genetic analysis used genome-wide SNP genotypes for about three fifths of the 666 donors, treating that subset as a discovery cohort. All discovery cohort repertoires had been generated on a single sequencing platform. Class I and class II HLA loci were covered by the typing at four-digit resolution. Typing coverage varied by locus: roughly 629-630 donors for A, B, C, DRB1 and DQB1; roughly 510 for DQA1; more than 600 for DPA1; roughly 470 for DPB1. Four to six DR-DQ haplotypes were handled as single units for association and clustering, since linkage in the cohort was strong. Among 300 to 450 genotyped donors of the cohort, an average of roughly 240,000 unique TCR beta nucleotide sequences were sequenced per donor, 15% to 20% of them non-productive.

Library construction relied on the immunoSEQ multiplex PCR assay. For the multiplex PCR, a mixture combining 60 forward primers for TCR Vbeta segments and 13 reverse primers for TCR Jbeta segments was used. Amplification of the CDR3 region of rearranged TCR beta genes was performed with a multiplex PCR assay on genomic DNA. The Illumina HiSeq System was used to sequence the amplified TCR beta libraries as 87-base-pair reads. In the authors' own workflow: A later analysis tallied tens of millions of unique TCR beta chains across the 660 or so repertoires, and about 12 million of those chains were shared by two or more donors. To remove PCR and sequencing errors, raw reads were error-corrected and collapsed into unique sequences using a nearest-neighbor algorithm that merged closely related sequences. V, D and J gene segments were assigned by aligning CDR3 sequences to IMGT reference sequences. For a sequence to be retained, a match of at least six nucleotides to both a V gene segment and a J gene segment was required. Rearrangements were classified as productive when the CDR3 lacked stop codons and remained in frame with V and J, and all other rearrangements were classified as non-productive. Following IMGT convention, CDR3 was defined as the stretch from the second conserved V-encoded cysteine to the conserved J-encoded phenylalanine. The earlier analysis of 587 of the donors excluded any sequence lacking an unambiguous match to a single V gene segment. An earlier analysis of a few hundred of the donors called V segments functional above 56.7% productive rearrangements and segregating when the between-donor standard deviation exceeded 5%. A statistical classification framework was developed to diagnose cytomegalovirus status using the catalog of TCR beta chain sequences. In a later analysis, V and J genes were assigned by comparing TCR nucleotide sequences against IMGT/GENE-DB human TR gene sequences. Using the TCRdist pipeline, a later analysis assigned CDR3 sequences along with most-parsimonious VDJ recombination scenarios. A later analysis defined each TCR beta chain by its CDR3 amino acid sequence plus V-gene family, and excluded reads lacking a unique V-gene family. As a way to deal with suspected cross-contamination and a sequencing artifact, a later analysis dropped more than 500 nucleotide sequences that were highly shared and had low generation probability. A later analysis calculated a clonal expansion index for each public chain from normalized within-repertoire ranks of inferred template counts. Generation probabilities in a later analysis came from a VDJ recombination model fitted to out-of-frame rearrangements, and those results were checked against IGoR. A later analysis scored TCR-TCR, TCR-HLA and TCR-CMV co-occurrence with hypergeometric tests, applying a repertoire-size bias correction to TCR pairs. In a later analysis, false discovery rates were estimated by permuting HLA or CMV assignments 20 times. In a later analysis, co-occurring TCRs were grouped using DBSCAN, with TCRdist sequence similarity added in when clustering inside HLA-allele-positive subsets. Repertoires with fewer than 30,000 or more than 120,000 public chains, plus five repertoires with anomalous nucleotide sharing, were excluded from co-occurrence clustering. Entries here come from immuneACCESS through TCRdb and include only in-frame sequences with V and J called. Some clones fail to appear in such tables; in the studies checked, an unresolved V gene covers under half of the shortfall, and the cause of the remainder is unknown. Clonal size and the V and J genes are those of that table, whereas D and trimming came from the DNA. Across this sample there are some 120,000 clones, with 80% seen only once. Jointly, the top ten make up around 3.3% of the sample.

Beyond this particular receptor, the publication reports: In a later analysis, TCR association rates were found to vary across HLA loci, with the most associated TCRs seen for DRB1 alleles and the fewest for HLA-C alleles. In an earlier analysis of 587 of the donors, most TCR beta V segments appeared in productive rearrangements about 90% or about 30% of the time, broadly matching IMGT annotations. Because counts were too low, seventeen rarely observed V segments, including chromosome 9 orphons, were excluded from the earlier analysis of around 640 of the donors. A further reported finding was that TCR beta sequences accurately predicted the HLA-A and HLA-B alleles for most subjects in the first cohort. Several of the top co-occurrence clusters appeared to be linked to parvovirus B19, influenza, CMV and Epstein-Barr virus, according to a later analysis. Because HLA typing was unavailable for some donors at each locus, only the typed subset was used in association tests. Presence/absence analyses assumed roughly uniform sequencing depth across donors, an assumption that may not hold. CMV serostatus was the only immune exposure information available for the cohort. The authors suggested that the approach could potentially be extended to other disease states and immunological phenotypes. Assigning TCR associations to individual alleles was difficult when HLA alleles, especially DR and DQ, strongly co-occurred. In a later analysis, about 17,000 TCR beta sequences were associated with specific HLA alleles at a false discovery rate of 0.05. In vitro tests confirmed that three of the cytomegalovirus-associated TCR beta chains recognize cytomegalovirus antigens. A group of highly shared sequence variants was considered likely to be a technical artifact of the sequencing pipeline. The cohort was sequenced for TCR beta chains only, and without alpha or paired-chain data the features that could be detected were limited. A total of roughly 160 TCR beta chains were listed by the study as associated with cytomegalovirus. Most TCR sequences were seen in very few donors, while some public TCRs were found in many individuals. A later genetic analysis reported fewer N-insertions in productive TCRs among donors in an Asian-associated ancestry cluster than the roughly 700-donor mean. Linkage disequilibrium might explain the correlated functional status among segregating V segments, but an unknown experimental factor could not be ruled out. The 87-base-pair reads could not distinguish some IMGT-functional V segments, including TRBV6-2 and TRBV6-3, so those segments were excluded. The classifier was reported to diagnose cytomegalovirus status with high specificity and sensitivity in both the original cohort and the validation cohort. In a later analysis, HLA-associated TCR beta chains showed more clonal expansion and lower generation probabilities than non-associated chains that were equally common. Most CMV-associated TCR beta chains appeared to be HLA-restricted in a later analysis, and the HLA associations seemed to be driven largely by CMV exposure. In a later genetic analysis, a missense DCLRE1C variant was associated with V-gene and J-gene trimming of TCR beta chains, and the association was replicated in an independent cohort.

In total, fewer than 750 healthy bone marrow donors made up the cohort. Cohort members were all nominally healthy when sampled, although unrecorded immune exposures were likely present. The donor tested CMV seronegative, placing the donor among the roughly 400 seronegative members of the cohort. Every donor gave a peripheral blood sample, and the peripheral blood mononuclear cells from that sample were used for TCR beta sequencing. The Qiagen DNeasy Blood Extraction Kit was used to extract genomic DNA from the blood cell samples. Its CDR3 holds 15 amino acids, cysteine through phenylalanine. Only CDR3 DNA remains: 45 bases, in frame from the first base. The germline V gene (reference sequence) specifies SEHNR as CDR1 and FQNEAQ as CDR2.

The sample comprised PBMCs. This receptor chain uses TRBV7-9 and TRBJ2-3; 7 bases in between match TRBD1. The sequence derives from a male donor in good health and CMV-seronegative. In nucleotides, the sequence is TGTTCCAGCAGCTGGTCCGGGACAGACCGAGATACGCAGTATTTT. Its translation reads: CSSSWSGTDRDTQYF. Supplemented by the reference TRBV7-9 and TRBJ2-3 proteins around the CDR3, the complete variable domain is DTGVSQNPRHKITKRGQNVTFRCDPISEHNRLYWYRQTLGQGPEFLTYFQNEAQLEKSRLLSDRFSAERPKGSFSTLEIQRTEQGDSAMYLCSSSWSGTDRDTQYFGPGTRLTVL.